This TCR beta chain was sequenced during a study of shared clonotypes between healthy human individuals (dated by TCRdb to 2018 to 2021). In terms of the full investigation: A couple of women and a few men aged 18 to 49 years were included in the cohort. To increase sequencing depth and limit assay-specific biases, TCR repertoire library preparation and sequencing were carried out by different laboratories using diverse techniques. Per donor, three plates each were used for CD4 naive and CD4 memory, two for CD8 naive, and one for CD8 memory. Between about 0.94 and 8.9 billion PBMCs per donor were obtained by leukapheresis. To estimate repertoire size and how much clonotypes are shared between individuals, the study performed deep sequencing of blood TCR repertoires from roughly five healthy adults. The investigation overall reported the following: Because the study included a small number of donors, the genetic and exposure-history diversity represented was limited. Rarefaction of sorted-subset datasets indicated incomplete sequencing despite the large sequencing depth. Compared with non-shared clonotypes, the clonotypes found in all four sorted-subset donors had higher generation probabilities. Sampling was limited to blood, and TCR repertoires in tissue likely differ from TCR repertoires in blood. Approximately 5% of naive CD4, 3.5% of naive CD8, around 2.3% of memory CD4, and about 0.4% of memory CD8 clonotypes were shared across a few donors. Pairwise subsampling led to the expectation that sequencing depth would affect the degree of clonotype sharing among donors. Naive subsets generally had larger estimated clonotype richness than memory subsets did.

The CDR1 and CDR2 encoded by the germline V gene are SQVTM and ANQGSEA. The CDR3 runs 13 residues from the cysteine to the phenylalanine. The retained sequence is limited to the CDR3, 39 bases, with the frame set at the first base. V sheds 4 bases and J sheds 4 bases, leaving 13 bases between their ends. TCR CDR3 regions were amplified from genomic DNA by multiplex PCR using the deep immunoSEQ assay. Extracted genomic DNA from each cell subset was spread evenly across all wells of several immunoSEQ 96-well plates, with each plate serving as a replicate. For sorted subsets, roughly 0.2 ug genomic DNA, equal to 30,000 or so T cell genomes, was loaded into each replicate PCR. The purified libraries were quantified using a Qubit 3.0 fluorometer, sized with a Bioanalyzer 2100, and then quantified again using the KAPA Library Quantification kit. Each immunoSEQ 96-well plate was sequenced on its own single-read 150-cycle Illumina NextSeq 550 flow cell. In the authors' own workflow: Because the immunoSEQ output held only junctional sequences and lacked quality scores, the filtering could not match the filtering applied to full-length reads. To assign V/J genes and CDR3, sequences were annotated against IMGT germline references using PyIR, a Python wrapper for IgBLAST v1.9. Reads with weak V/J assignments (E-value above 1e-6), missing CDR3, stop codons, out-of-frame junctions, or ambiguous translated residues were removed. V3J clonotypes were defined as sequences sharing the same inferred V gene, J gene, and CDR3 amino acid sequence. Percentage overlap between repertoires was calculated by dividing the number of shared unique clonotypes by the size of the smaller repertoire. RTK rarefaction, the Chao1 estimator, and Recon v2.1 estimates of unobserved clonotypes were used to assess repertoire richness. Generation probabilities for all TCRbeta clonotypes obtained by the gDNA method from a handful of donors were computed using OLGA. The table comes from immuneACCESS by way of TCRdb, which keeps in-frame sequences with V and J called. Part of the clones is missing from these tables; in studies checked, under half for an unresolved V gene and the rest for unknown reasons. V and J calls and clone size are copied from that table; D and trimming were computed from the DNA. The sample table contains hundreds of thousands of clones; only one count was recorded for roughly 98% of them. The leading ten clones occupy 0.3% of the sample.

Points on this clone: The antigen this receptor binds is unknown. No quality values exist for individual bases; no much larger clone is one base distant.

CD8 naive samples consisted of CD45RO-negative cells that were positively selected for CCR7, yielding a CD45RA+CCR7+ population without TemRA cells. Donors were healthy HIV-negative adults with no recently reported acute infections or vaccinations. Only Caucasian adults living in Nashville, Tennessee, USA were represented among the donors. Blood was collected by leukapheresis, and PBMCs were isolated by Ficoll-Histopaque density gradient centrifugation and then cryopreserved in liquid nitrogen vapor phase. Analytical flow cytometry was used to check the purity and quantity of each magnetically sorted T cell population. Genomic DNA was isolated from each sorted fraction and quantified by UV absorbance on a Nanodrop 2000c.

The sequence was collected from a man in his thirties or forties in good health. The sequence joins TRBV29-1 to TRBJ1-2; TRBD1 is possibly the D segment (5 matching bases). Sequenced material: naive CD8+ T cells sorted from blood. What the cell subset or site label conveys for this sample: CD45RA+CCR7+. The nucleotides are TGCAGCGTTGGTCCTGACAGATCCTATGGCTACACCTTC. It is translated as CSVGPDRSYGYTF.